One sample yielded the 4 T cell receptor beta chains listed below, sequenced in a study of blood T cell repertoires in COVID-19. Measured with immunoSEQ multiplex PCR; TCRdb has only the in-frame clones, and not every one. The sample consists of roughly 180,000 clones, more than 80% of them appearing once. What was sequenced was peripheral blood. These receptor sequences come from an older woman with acute or convalescent COVID-19.

The genes are TRBV28 and TRBJ1-1, with TRBD1 as a possible D gene (5 bases). V lost 6 bases and J 0 bases, leaving 8 bases between the germline ends. Germline V lookup: CDR1 MDHEN, CDR2 SYDVKM. This CDR3 is 13 amino acids long. The CDR3: CASSGQLNTEAFF. Here the CDR3 DNA reads TGTGCCAGCAGCGGACAACTGAACACTGAAGCTTTCTTT. The full variable domain, completed using reference TRBV28 and TRBJ1-1, is DVKVTQSSRYLVKRTGEKVFLECVQDMDHENMFWYRQDPGLGLRLIYFSYDVKMKEKGDIPEGYSVSREKKERFSLILESASTNQTSMYLCASSGQLNTEAFFGQGTRLTVV.

The rearrangement links TRBV5-1 to TRBJ2-5; 7 bases fit TRBD2. Germline CDR1 is SGHRS and CDR2 is YFSETQ. V trimming: 0 bases; J trimming: 4 bases; junction bases outside the gene matches: 9. The CDR3 totals 16 residues. The CDR3 DNA follows: TGCGCCAGCAGCTTGGATGGAGGGAGGGCCGGAGAGACCCAGTACTTC. Its protein is CASSLDGGRAGETQYF.

The chain uses TRBV5-1 and TRBJ2-2; 8 nucleotides match TRBD1. This CDR3 has 17 amino acids. CDR1 SGHRS and CDR2 YFSETQ come from the germline V gene. The ends lost 3 bases at V and 2 bases at J; junction bases unmatched: 9. The CDR3 coding sequence is TGCGCCAGCAGCTCAAAAGCTGGACAGGGAAACACCGGGGAGCTGTTTTTT. Residues: CASSSKAGQGNTGELFF.

The J gene is TRBJ1-4, the V gene TRBV6-1; 8 bases map to TRBD1. Germline CDR1 MNHNS, CDR2 SASEGT. The CDR3 length is 16 residues. J lost 0 bases, V lost 3 bases, and 3 bases had no gene match. The DNA of the CDR3 is TGTGCCAGCAGTGAGCAGGGGGCAGCAACTAATGAAAAACTGTTTTTT. This codes for CASSEQGAATNEKLFF.